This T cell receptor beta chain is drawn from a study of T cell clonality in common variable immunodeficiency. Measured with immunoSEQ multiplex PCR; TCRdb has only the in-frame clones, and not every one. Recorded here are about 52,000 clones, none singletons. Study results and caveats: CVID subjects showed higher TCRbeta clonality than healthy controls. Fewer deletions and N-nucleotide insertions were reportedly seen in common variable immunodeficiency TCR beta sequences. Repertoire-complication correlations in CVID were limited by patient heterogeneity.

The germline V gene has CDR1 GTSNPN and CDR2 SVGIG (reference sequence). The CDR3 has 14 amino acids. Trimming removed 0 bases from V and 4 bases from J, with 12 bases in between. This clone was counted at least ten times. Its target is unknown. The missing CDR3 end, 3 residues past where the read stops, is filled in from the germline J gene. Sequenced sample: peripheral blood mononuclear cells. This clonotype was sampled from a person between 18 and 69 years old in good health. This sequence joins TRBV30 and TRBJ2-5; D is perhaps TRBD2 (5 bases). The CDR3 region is CAWSVLTEGETQYF. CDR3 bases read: TGTGCCTGGAGTGTACTCACAGAGGGAGAGACC. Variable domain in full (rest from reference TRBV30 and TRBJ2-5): SQTIHQWPATLVQPVGSPLSLECTVEGTSNPNLYWYRQAAGRGLQLLFYSVGIGQISSEVPQNLSASRPQDRQFILSSKKLLLSDSGFYLCAWSVLTEGETQYFGPGTRLLVL.